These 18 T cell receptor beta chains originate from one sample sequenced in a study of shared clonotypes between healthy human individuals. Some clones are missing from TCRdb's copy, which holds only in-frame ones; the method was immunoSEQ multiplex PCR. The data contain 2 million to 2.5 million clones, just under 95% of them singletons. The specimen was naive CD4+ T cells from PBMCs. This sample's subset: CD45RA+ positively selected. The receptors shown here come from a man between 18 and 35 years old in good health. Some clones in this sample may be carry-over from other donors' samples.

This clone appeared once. The CDR3 bases are TGTGCCAGCAGTTTCCCGGCTTCGAGGGGGGCTTTCTTT. It is translated as CASSFPASRGAFF. The chain combines TRBV28 with TRBJ1-1, with a weak D call TRBD1 (6 bases). V gave up 3 bases and J gave up 11 bases, with 16 bases separating them. CDR1 MDHEN and CDR2 SYDVKM come from the germline V gene. The CDR3 is 13 residues long. Based on the CDR3 plus reference TRBV28 and TRBJ1-1, the full variable domain is DVKVTQSSRYLVKRTGEKVFLECVQDMDHENMFWYRQDPGLGLRLIYFSYDVKMKEKGDIPEGYSVSREKKERFSLILESASTNQTSMYLCASSFPASRGAFFGQGTRLTVV.

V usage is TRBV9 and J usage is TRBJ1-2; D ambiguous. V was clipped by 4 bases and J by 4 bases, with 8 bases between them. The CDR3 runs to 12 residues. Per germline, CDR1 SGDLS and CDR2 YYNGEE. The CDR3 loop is CASSPQRYGYTF. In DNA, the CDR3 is TGTGCCAGCAGCCCCCAGCGCTATGGCTACACCTTC. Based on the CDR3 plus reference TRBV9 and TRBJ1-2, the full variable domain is DSGVTQTPKHLITATGQRVTLRCSPRSGDLSVYWYQQSLDQGLQFLIQYYNGEERAKGNILERFSAQQFPDLHSELNLSSLELGDSALYFCASSPQRYGYTFGSGTRLTVV.

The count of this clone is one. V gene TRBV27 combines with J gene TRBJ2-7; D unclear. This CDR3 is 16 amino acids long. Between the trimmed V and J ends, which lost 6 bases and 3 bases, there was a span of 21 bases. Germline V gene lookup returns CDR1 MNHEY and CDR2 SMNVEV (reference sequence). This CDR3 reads CASRPTRKRGDYEQYF. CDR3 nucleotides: TGTGCCAGCAGGCCGACTCGGAAACGTGGAGACTACGAGCAGTACTTC.

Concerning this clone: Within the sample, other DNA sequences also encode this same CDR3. In DNA form, the CDR3 reads TGTGCCAGCAGTTTATCGAGGACCTACAATGAGCAGTTCTTC. Its protein is CASSLSRTYNEQFF. The chain joins TRBV27 to TRBJ2-1; unclear D gene. The V and J ends lost 0 bases and 2 bases respectively, with 5 bases between them. In germline, CDR1 is MNHEY, CDR2 SMNVEV (reference sequence). This CDR3 region has 14 residues.

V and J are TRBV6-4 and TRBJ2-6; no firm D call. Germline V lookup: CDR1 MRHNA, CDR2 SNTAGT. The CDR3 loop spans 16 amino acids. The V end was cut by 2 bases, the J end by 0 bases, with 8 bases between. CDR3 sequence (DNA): TGTGCCAGCAGTGACAAAGACGGCTCTGGGGCCAACGTCCTGACTTTC. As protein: CASSDKDGSGANVLTF.

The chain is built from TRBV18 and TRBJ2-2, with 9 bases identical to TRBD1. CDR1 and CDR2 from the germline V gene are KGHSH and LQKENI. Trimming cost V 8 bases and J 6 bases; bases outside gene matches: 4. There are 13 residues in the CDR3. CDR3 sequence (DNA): TGTGCCAGCACATACAGGGGGCCCGGGGAGCTGTTTTTT. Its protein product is CASTYRGPGELFF.

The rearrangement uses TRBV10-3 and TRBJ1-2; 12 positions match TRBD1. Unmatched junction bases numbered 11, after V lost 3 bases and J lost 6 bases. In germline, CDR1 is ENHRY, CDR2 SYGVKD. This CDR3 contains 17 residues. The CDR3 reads CAISDPGTGGPENGYTF. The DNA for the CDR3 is TGTGCCATCAGTGATCCCGGGACAGGGGGCCCGGAGAATGGCTACACCTTC.

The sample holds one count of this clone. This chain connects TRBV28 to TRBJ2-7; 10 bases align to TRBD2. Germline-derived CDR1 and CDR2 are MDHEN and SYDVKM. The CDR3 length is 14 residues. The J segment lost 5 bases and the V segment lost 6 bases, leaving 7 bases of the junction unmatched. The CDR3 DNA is TGTGCCAGCAGCTTGACTAGCGGGCTGAACGAGCAGTACTTC. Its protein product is CASSLTSGLNEQYF.

CDR3 DNA sequence: TGTGCCAGTAGTATATATGCGGGAGACACCTACAATGAGCAGTTCTTC. Translating gives CASSIYAGDTYNEQFF. V usage is TRBV19 and J usage is TRBJ2-1; TRBD2 aligns across 7 bases. The CDR3 contains 16 residues. V lost 2 bases, J lost 2 bases, and 6 bases stayed unmatched. Per germline, CDR1 LNHDA and CDR2 SQIVND (reference sequence).

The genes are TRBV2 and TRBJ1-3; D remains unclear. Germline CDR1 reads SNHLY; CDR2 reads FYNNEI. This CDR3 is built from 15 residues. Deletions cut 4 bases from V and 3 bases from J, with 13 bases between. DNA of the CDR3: TGTGCCAGCAGTGGGGTGGCATTTGTTGGAAACACCATATATTTT. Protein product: CASSGVAFVGNTIYF.

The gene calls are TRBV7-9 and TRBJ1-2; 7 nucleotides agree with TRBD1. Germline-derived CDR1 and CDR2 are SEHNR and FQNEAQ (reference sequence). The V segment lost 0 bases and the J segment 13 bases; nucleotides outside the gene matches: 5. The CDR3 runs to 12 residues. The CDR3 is CASSLAETGTTF. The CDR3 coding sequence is TGTGCCAGCAGCTTAGCAGAGACAGGGACCACCTTC.

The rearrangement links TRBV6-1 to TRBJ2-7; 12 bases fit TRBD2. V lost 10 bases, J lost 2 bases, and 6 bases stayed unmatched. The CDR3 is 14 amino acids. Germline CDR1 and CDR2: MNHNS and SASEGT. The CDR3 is CATLLAGGTYEQYF. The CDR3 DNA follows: TGTGCCACCTTACTAGCGGGAGGAACCTACGAGCAGTACTTC.

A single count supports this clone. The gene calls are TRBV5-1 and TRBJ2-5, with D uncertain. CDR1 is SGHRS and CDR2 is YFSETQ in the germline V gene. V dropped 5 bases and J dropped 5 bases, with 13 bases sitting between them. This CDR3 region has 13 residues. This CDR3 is CASSPPKAETQYF. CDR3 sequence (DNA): TGCGCCAGCAGTCCCCCAAAGGCGGAGACCCAGTACTTC. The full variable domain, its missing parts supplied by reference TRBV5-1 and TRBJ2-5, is KAGVTQTPRYLIKTRGQQVTLSCSPISGHRSVSWYQQTPGQGLQFLFEYFSETQRNKGNFPGRFSGRQFSNSRSEMNVSTLELGDSALYLCASSPPKAETQYFGPGTRLLVL.

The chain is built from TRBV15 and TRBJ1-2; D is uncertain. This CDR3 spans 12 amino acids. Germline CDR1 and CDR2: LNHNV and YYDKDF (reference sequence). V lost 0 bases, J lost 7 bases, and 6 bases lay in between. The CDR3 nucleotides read TGTGCCACCAGCAGAGACGTCTCTGGCTACACCTTC. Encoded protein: CATSRDVSGYTF.

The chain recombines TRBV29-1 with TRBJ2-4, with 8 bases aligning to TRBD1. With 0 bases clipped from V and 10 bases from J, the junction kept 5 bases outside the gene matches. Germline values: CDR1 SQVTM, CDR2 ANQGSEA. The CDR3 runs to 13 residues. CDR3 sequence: CSVEDAGGWIQYF. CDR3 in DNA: TGCAGCGTTGAAGATGCAGGGGGCTGGATTCAGTACTTC.

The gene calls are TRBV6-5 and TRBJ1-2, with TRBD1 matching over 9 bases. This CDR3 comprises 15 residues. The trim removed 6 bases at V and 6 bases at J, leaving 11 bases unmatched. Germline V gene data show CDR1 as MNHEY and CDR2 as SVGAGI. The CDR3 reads CASSSGNRGRNGYTF. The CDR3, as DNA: TGTGCCAGCAGCTCGGGGAACAGGGGGCGGAATGGCTACACCTTC.

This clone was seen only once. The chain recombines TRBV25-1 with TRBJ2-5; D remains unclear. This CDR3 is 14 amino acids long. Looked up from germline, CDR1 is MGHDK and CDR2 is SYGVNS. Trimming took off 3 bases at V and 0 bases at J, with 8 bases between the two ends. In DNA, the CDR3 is TGTGCCAGCAGTGATTTCATGTACCAAGAGACCCAGTACTTC. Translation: CASSDFMYQETQYF.

The CDR3 spells CASSILAGAKNIQYF. CDR3 nucleotide sequence: TGTGCCAGCAGTATTTTAGCGGGAGCCAAAAACATTCAGTACTTC. The rearrangement uses TRBV27 and TRBJ2-4; TRBD2 matches at 7 bases. CDR1 is MNHEY and CDR2 is SMNVEV in the germline V gene (reference sequence). Losses at the gene ends were 5 bases for V and 0 bases for J; bases not matched to a gene: 4. The CDR3 runs to 15 residues.